The present TCR beta chain was sequenced within a study of cytomegalovirus exposure and HLA in healthy donors. Overall study results and limits: It was 150 or so TCR beta chains that were listed as cytomegalovirus-associated. Most TCR sequences were uncommon, yet certain public TCRs appeared in many donors. A classifier reportedly called cytomegalovirus status with high sensitivity and specificity.

The 120-subject validation cohort, separate from the 666-subject first cohort, included the donors. A remark on this clone: The antigen remains undetermined.

This CDR3 is 19 amino acids long. The germline CDR1 and CDR2 sequences are LNHNV and YYDKDF (reference sequence). Trimming cost V 0 bases and J 0 bases, with 18 bases left between them. Produced via immunoSEQ multiplex PCR; TCRdb's table is partial and in-frame only. This table holds a few hundred thousand clones, about 90% found once. The rearrangement joins TRBV15 to TRBJ2-4; the D is unclear. This sequence was found in a man aged 18-30 years in good health and CMV-seropositive. The sample comprised PBMCs. The CDR3 here is CATSRDLGGQAPAKNIQYF. In DNA, the CDR3 is TGTGCCACCAGCAGAGATCTGGGTGGCCAAGCACCAGCCAAAAACATTCAGTACTTC.